The 26 T cell receptor beta chains listed next were all sequenced from one sample in a study of blood T cell repertoires in COVID-19. TCRdb keeps only in-frame clones here, not all; method: immunoSEQ multiplex PCR. This sample yields just over 300,000 clones, of which 87% are seen a single time; more than 8.5% belongs to the top ten. The specimen was PBMCs or T cells enriched from blood (not recorded which). The source of these receptors is a woman between 18 and 29 years old who had recovered from COVID-19.

This clone was recorded at least ten times. This chain links TRBV5-6 with TRBJ1-2; D is perhaps TRBD1 (5 bases). The V gene lost 2 bases and the J gene lost 5 bases, with 13 bases spanning the gap. This CDR3 is 14 amino acids long. Germline CDR1 reads SGHDT; CDR2 reads YYEEEE. The CDR3 spells CASSLSTGGYGYTF. The CDR3 nucleotides are TGTGCCAGCAGCTTAAGTACCGGGGGTTATGGCTACACCTTC.

V is TRBV23-1 and J is TRBJ1-5, with D possibly TRBD1 on 6 matching bases. TRBV23-1 qualifies as an ORF whose function is uncertain. The CDR3 loop spans 17 amino acids. Trimming stripped 4 bases from V and 0 bases from J, with 16 bases between. The CDR3 sequence: CASSRMARDTSNQPQHF. Here the CDR3 DNA reads TGCGCCAGCAGTCGCATGGCTCGGGACACTAGCAATCAGCCCCAGCATTTT.

The V and J genes are TRBV18 and TRBJ2-5; a weak D match, TRBD1 (6 bases). Trimming pared 3 bases from V and 3 bases from J, leaving 11 bases between. Germline loops: CDR1 KGHSH, CDR2 LQKENI. This CDR3 comprises 14 residues. The CDR3 reads CASSPRRQEETQYF. DNA for the CDR3: TGTGCCAGCTCACCGCGGAGACAGGAAGAGACCCAGTACTTC.

This chain uses TRBV5-6 with TRBJ2-4, with a possible D match to TRBD2 (6 bases). V gave up 4 bases and J gave up 8 bases, with 16 bases separating them. This CDR3 is 14 amino acids long. Looked up from germline, CDR1 is SGHDT and CDR2 is YYEEEE. CDR3 in amino acids: CASSPPSGGDIQYF. The CDR3, as DNA: TGTGCCAGCAGCCCCCCATCAGGAGGGGACATTCAGTACTTC. Full variable domain (rest looked up from reference TRBV5-6 and TRBJ2-4): DAGVTQSPTHLIKTRGQQVTLRCSPKSGHDTVSWYQQALGQGPQFIFQYYEEEERQRGNFPDRFSGHQFPNYSSELNVNALLLGDSALYLCASSPPSGGDIQYFGAGTRLSVL.

V is TRBV3-1 (or the pseudogene TRBV3-2) and J is TRBJ2-2; 8 positions agree with TRBD1. CDR3 length: 16 amino acids. Trimming at V came to 0 bases and at J to 7 bases, leaving 7 bases not matched to a gene. Germline V gene sequence: CDR1 LGHDT, CDR2 YNNKEL (reference sequence). CDR3 region: CASSQEPDREDGELFF. In nucleotides, the CDR3 is TGTGCCAGCAGCCAAGAACCGGACAGGGAGGACGGGGAGCTGTTTTTT.

This clone was detected once. This chain links TRBV9 with TRBJ1-3; the match to TRBD1 covers 10 bases. Looked up from germline, CDR1 is SGDLS and CDR2 is YYNGEE. The junction had 4 bases not matched to a gene; V was cut back by 0 bases and J by 4 bases. The length of the CDR3 is 16 residues. The CDR3 sequence: CASSVGQGAAGNTIYF. In nucleotides, the CDR3 is TGTGCCAGCAGCGTAGGACAGGGGGCTGCAGGAAACACCATATATTTT.

V gene TRBV6-4 combines with J gene TRBJ1-5, with unresolved D. V lost 0 bases, J lost 3 bases, and 9 bases lay in between. The CDR3 is 15 residues long. Germline loops: CDR1 MRHNA, CDR2 SNTAGT. The CDR3 spells CASSDSSHFNQPQHF. CDR3 DNA sequence: TGTGCCAGCAGTGACTCGAGCCACTTCAATCAGCCCCAGCATTTT.

The chain combines TRBV18 with TRBJ1-3, with D possibly being TRBD1 (6 bases). CDR3 size: 16 residues. Trimming cost V 3 bases and J 2 bases, with 14 bases left between them. Germline loops: CDR1 KGHSH, CDR2 LQKENI. The CDR3 sequence is CASSPLWDIPGNTIYF. CDR3 nucleotide sequence: TGTGCCAGCTCACCCTTGTGGGACATCCCTGGAAACACCATATATTTT.

J is TRBJ2-1 and V is TRBV19; 14 positions agree with TRBD2. V was pared by 3 bases and J by 10 bases, with 2 bases of the junction left unmatched. The CDR3 has 14 residues. Germline V lookup: CDR1 LNHDA, CDR2 SQIVND (reference sequence). CDR3 loop: CASSMGLAGVEQFF. The CDR3, as DNA: TGTGCCAGTAGTATGGGACTAGCGGGAGTAGAGCAGTTCTTC.

V gene TRBV5-6 combines with J gene TRBJ2-2; possible D gene TRBD1, 6 bases. In germline, CDR1 is SGHDT, CDR2 YYEEEE. The CDR3 length is 15 residues. Trimming removed 4 bases at V and 3 bases at J, with 13 bases between. The CDR3 loop reads CASSTAGQYTGELFF. CDR3 nucleotides: TGTGCCAGCAGCACGGCCGGACAGTACACCGGGGAGCTGTTTTTT.

The table lists this clone with a few counts. This sequence joins TRBV4-2 and TRBJ1-3, with 8 bases matching TRBD1. The CDR3 consists of 14 residues. The germline V gene encodes CDR1 LGHNA and CDR2 YNFKEQ. V dropped 4 bases and J dropped 6; count of bases not matched to a gene: 5. DNA for the CDR3: TGTGCCAGCAGCCCGGGGACAGGAGCAAACACCATATATTTT. Its translation is CASSPGTGANTIYF.

J is TRBJ2-5 and V is TRBV28, with D hard to call. The germline gives CDR1 MDHEN, CDR2 SYDVKM. Trimming removed 6 bases from V and 5 bases from J, with 13 bases in between. This CDR3 region has 13 residues. CDR3 in amino acids: CASRSPGTETQYF. The CDR3 DNA sequence: TGTGCCAGCAGGTCACCGGGTACGGAGACCCAGTACTTC.

The chain links TRBV6-5 to TRBJ2-3; TRBD2 is a possible D gene (5 bases). V lost 2 bases and J lost 4, with 7 bases in between. Per germline, CDR1 MNHEY and CDR2 SVGAGI. The CDR3 is 13 amino acids. This chain's CDR3 is CASSYLDSDTQYF. In nucleotides, the CDR3 is TGTGCCAGCAGTTACCTGGACTCAGATACGCAGTATTTT.

The genes are TRBV5-4 and TRBJ2-1, with a weak D call TRBD2 (6 bases). Germline CDR1 SGHNT, CDR2 YYREEE (reference sequence). CDR3 length: 17 amino acids. Trimming cost V 0 bases and J 5 bases, with 18 bases left between them. The CDR3 DNA reads as TGTGCCAGCAGCTTGGCCCTTATGGCGCGGGATAACAATGAGCAGTTCTTC. Protein: CASSLALMARDNNEQFF.

The rearrangement joins TRBV2 to TRBJ1-1; unclear D gene. Germline V gene lookup returns CDR1 SNHLY and CDR2 FYNNEI. The CDR3 runs to 12 residues. Trimming stripped 7 bases from V and 4 bases from J, with 10 bases between. The CDR3 region has the DNA TGTGCCAGCAAGGCGGAGGTCACTGAAGCTTTCTTT. It yields the protein CASKAEVTEAFF. Combining the CDR3 with reference TRBV2 and TRBJ1-1 gives the whole variable domain EPEVTQTPSHQVTQMGQEVILRCVPISNHLYFYWYRQILGQKVEFLVSFYNNEISEKSEIFDDQFSVERPDGSNFTLKIRSTKLEDSAMYFCASKAEVTEAFFGQGTRLTVV.

This sequence joins TRBV7-7 and TRBJ2-5, with D possibly being TRBD2 (5 bases). V was trimmed by 2 bases and J by 5 bases, leaving 12 bases between them. From germline, CDR1 is SSHAT and CDR2 FNYEAQ (reference sequence). The length of the CDR3 is 14 residues. The CDR3 here is CASSLLGPGETQYF. CDR3 in DNA: TGTGCCAGCAGCTTACTTGGGCCGGGGGAGACCCAGTACTTC.

This chain connects TRBV25-1 to TRBJ2-1; weak D call: TRBD2 (7 bases). The CDR3 spans 14 residues. The V end lost 2 bases, the J end lost 8 bases, and 13 bases lay between the germline ends. Germline V gene data show CDR1 as MGHDK and CDR2 as SYGVNS. CDR3 residues: CASSEAWGGDEQFF. The CDR3 DNA reads as TGTGCCAGCAGTGAAGCCTGGGGGGGCGATGAGCAGTTCTTC.

V usage is TRBV7-3 and J usage is TRBJ2-2; perhaps TRBD2 as D (7 bases). Deletions cut 4 bases from V and 1 base from J, with 16 bases between. Germline CDR1 SGHTA, CDR2 FQGTGA. CDR3 length equals 17 residues. CDR3 loop: CASSSLGGAGNTGELFF. CDR3 bases: TGTGCCAGCAGCTCCCTTGGGGGGGCAGGGAACACCGGGGAGCTGTTTTTT.

The chain employs TRBV11-2 and TRBJ1-4; 11 positions agree with TRBD1. V shed 5 bases, J shed 5 bases, and the junction held 7 bases outside the gene matches. This CDR3 comprises 16 residues. Germline CDR1 and CDR2: SGHAT and FQNNGV. CDR3 nucleotides: TGTGCCAGCAGCACCGGGACAGGGGGTGCAAATGAAAAACTGTTTTTT. Protein product: CASSTGTGGANEKLFF. Supplemented by reference TRBV11-2 and TRBJ1-4, the full variable domain reads EAGVAQSPRYKIIEKRQSVAFWCNPISGHATLYWYQQILGQGPKLLIQFQNNGVVDDSQLPKDRFSAERLKGVDSTLKIQPAKLEDSAVYLCASSTGTGGANEKLFFGSGTQLSVL.

The genes are TRBV7-9 and TRBJ2-7, with 10 bases identical to TRBD1. V lost 5 bases, J lost 2 bases, and 6 bases stayed unmatched. This CDR3 has 15 amino acids. The germline V gene encodes CDR1 SEHNR and CDR2 FQNEAQ (reference sequence). CDR3 loop: CASSPRGQGAYEQYF. The CDR3 nucleotides read TGTGCCAGCAGCCCACGAGGACAGGGGGCCTACGAGCAGTACTTC. The variable domain in full, with the rest retrieved from reference TRBV7-9 and TRBJ2-7, is DTGVSQNPRHKITKRGQNVTFRCDPISEHNRLYWYRQTLGQGPEFLTYFQNEAQLEKSRLLSDRFSAERPKGSFSTLEIQRTEQGDSAMYLCASSPRGQGAYEQYFGPGTRLTVT.

The CDR3 region is CATSTWGGPYPGYDTEAFF. The CDR3 DNA reads as TGTGCCACCAGCACATGGGGGGGGCCATACCCGGGGTATGACACTGAAGCTTTCTTT. The chain uses TRBV15 and TRBJ1-1; a possible D gene is TRBD1 (6 bases). The CDR3 sequence is 19 residues long. The V gene's germline CDR1 is LNHNV and CDR2 YYDKDF (reference sequence). Trimming removed 4 bases from V and 3 bases from J, with 27 bases in between.

The rearrangement links TRBV29-1 to TRBJ1-2; 7 bases are a match to TRBD1. The CDR3 has 13 residues. Looked up from germline, CDR1 is SQVTM and CDR2 is ANQGSEA. The V gene end was trimmed by 8 bases and the J gene end by 8 bases; junction bases not matched to a gene: 14. This CDR3 is CSPLSDRALGYTF. As DNA, the CDR3 is TGCAGCCCCCTGAGCGACAGGGCACTGGGCTACACCTTC.

CDR3 protein: CASSIARRGSTEAFF. As DNA, the CDR3 is TGTGCCAGTAGTATAGCACGGCGGGGGTCCACTGAAGCTTTCTTT. The chain uses TRBV19 and TRBJ1-1; D perhaps matches TRBD1 (5 bases). CDR1 is LNHDA and CDR2 is SQIVND in the germline V gene (reference sequence). CDR3 size: 15 residues. With 1 base removed from V and 4 bases from J, the gap between germline ends came to 13 bases.

The V and J genes are TRBV19 and TRBJ1-5; no clear D gene. There are 14 residues in the CDR3. Germline assignment: CDR1 LNHDA and CDR2 SQIVND (reference sequence). Trimming removed 7 bases from V and 1 base from J, with 11 bases in between. The CDR3 is CASKFRESNQPQHF. The DNA of the CDR3 is TGTGCCAGTAAGTTCCGGGAGAGCAATCAGCCCCAGCATTTT.

V is TRBV4-3 and J is TRBJ1-5; D is possibly TRBD1 (6 bases). V gave up 3 bases and J gave up 5 bases, with 14 bases separating them. CDR1 and CDR2 from the germline V gene are LGHNA and YSLEER. This CDR3 is built from 15 residues. CDR3 DNA sequence: TGCGCCAGCAGCCAGGAACAGGGACCGCATCAGCCCCAGCATTTT. Translation gives CASSQEQGPHQPQHF.

The chain links TRBV28 to TRBJ2-5; TRBD1 matches 9 bases. The CDR3 has 15 residues. V gave up 4 bases and J gave up 2 bases; unmatched junction bases: 5. The germline V gene encodes CDR1 MDHEN and CDR2 SYDVKM. CDR3 amino acids: CASSSGGQGQETQYF. DNA of the CDR3: TGTGCCAGCAGTTCGGGGGGACAGGGACAAGAGACCCAGTACTTC.